Presented here are 26 T cell receptor beta chains from one specimen sequenced in a study of Ad26.COV2.S vaccination and SARS-CoV-2 variants. This sample's treatment: around 19 received Ad26.COV2.S at low or high dose, single or two shots; roughly five received placebo; per-sample allocation not given. Sampling occurred on day 63 after the first vaccine or placebo injection. Sequenced by immunoSEQ multiplex PCR; TCRdb stores in-frame clones only, minus some. This sample has 450,000 to 550,000 clones, with roughly nine tenths found just once. The material was peripheral blood, obtained in a trial of Ad26.COV2.S vaccine versus placebo. The receptors were sampled from a person aged 18-65 years who received the Ad26.COV2.S COVID-19 vaccine or a placebo.

This clone turned up a few times. The rearrangement joins TRBV18 to TRBJ2-1, with 9 bases identical to TRBD1. Germline loops: CDR1 KGHSH, CDR2 LQKENI. The length of the CDR3 is 16 residues. V was pared by 3 bases and J by 4 bases, with 7 bases of the junction left unmatched. CDR3 protein: CASSPRDREIYNEQFF. DNA for the CDR3: TGTGCCAGCTCACCCCGGGACAGGGAAATTTACAATGAGCAGTTCTTC.

J is TRBJ1-5 and V is TRBV28; D perhaps matches TRBD1 (6 bases). Germline lookup yields CDR1 MDHEN and CDR2 SYDVKM. This CDR3 is built from 18 residues. V was trimmed by 6 bases and J by 5 bases, leaving 26 bases between them. CDR3 DNA: TGTGCCAGCAGCTCTGCCAGGAGGGGGTTCTGGGTTGATCAGCCCCAGCATTTT. Residues: CASSSARRGFWVDQPQHF. The full variable domain, with the rest looked up from reference TRBV28 and TRBJ1-5, is DVKVTQSSRYLVKRTGEKVFLECVQDMDHENMFWYRQDPGLGLRLIYFSYDVKMKEKGDIPEGYSVSREKKERFSLILESASTNQTSMYLCASSSARRGFWVDQPQHFGDGTRLSIL.

This chain uses TRBV18 with TRBJ1-3; no firm D call. This CDR3 region has 13 residues. Germline V gene sequence: CDR1 KGHSH, CDR2 LQKENI. Trimming took 0 bases from V and 4 from J, leaving 4 bases between them. The CDR3 DNA is TGTGCCAGCTCACCACCGACAGGAAACACCATATATTTT. Protein sequence: CASSPPTGNTIYF.

This clone appeared once. The chain carries TRBV4-1 and TRBJ2-3, with D possibly called TRBD1 or TRBD2 (5 bases each). Germline CDR1 reads MGHRA; CDR2 reads YSYEKL. V lost 8 bases to trimming and J lost 4 bases, with 16 bases between them. The CDR3 runs 14 residues. The CDR3 region is CASQRDLAADTQYF. The CDR3 region has the DNA TGCGCCAGCCAGAGGGACCTAGCCGCAGATACGCAGTATTTT.

The chain couples TRBV9 to TRBJ1-6; TRBD1 matches 7 bases. Germline loops: CDR1 SGDLS, CDR2 YYNGEE. V dropped 2 bases and J dropped 9; count of bases not matched to a gene: 5. The CDR3 has 14 residues. CDR3 sequence reads: CASSVGTAFSPLHF. CDR3 nucleotides: TGTGCCAGCAGCGTCGGGACAGCCTTTTCACCCCTCCACTTT. Full variable domain (remainder filled in from reference TRBV9 and TRBJ1-6): DSGVTQTPKHLITATGQRVTLRCSPRSGDLSVYWYQQSLDQGLQFLIQYYNGEERAKGNILERFSAQQFPDLHSELNLSSLELGDSALYFCASSVGTAFSPLHFGNGTRLTVT.

CDR3 protein: CASSRVSGGTNEKLFF. CDR3 nucleotides: TGCGCCAGCAGCCGGGTCTCGGGCGGGACTAATGAAAAACTGTTTTTT. This chain connects TRBV5-1 to TRBJ1-4, with D unresolved. The CDR3 length is 16 residues. The germline CDR1 and CDR2 sequences are SGHRS and YFSETQ. V was clipped by 4 bases and J by 2 bases, with 15 bases between them.

The chain carries TRBV5-1 and TRBJ2-1, with D possibly matching TRBD2 (5 bases). The CDR3 totals 15 residues. Trimming removed 4 bases from V and 3 bases from J, with 14 bases in between. In germline, CDR1 is SGHRS, CDR2 YFSETQ. Here the CDR3 DNA reads TGCGCCAGCAGCCGGACTCCGTCCCACTACAATGAGCAGTTCTTC. Its protein is CASSRTPSHYNEQFF.

The chain combines TRBV4-1 with TRBJ1-4, with D possibly matching TRBD1 (5 bases). V was clipped by 1 base and J by 10 bases, with 10 bases between them. The CDR3 has 13 residues. Germline assignment: CDR1 MGHRA and CDR2 YSYEKL. The CDR3 region has the DNA TGCGCCAGCAGCCAAGGGAGGGACGCAAAACTGTTTTTT. Its protein product is CASSQGRDAKLFF.

The chain combines TRBV4-1 with TRBJ1-6; TRBD1 aligns across 7 bases. CDR3 length: 16 amino acids. The J segment lost 6 bases and the V segment lost 1 base, leaving 6 bases of the junction unmatched. The germline gives CDR1 MGHRA, CDR2 YSYEKL. The CDR3 bases are TGCGCCAGCAGCCAAGGGGGACAGCTAGCTAATTCACCCCTCCACTTT. This encodes CASSQGGQLANSPLHF.

This chain joins TRBV18 and TRBJ2-2; D unclear. Trimming cost V 6 bases and J 6 bases, with 11 bases left between them. This CDR3 region has 13 residues. Per germline, CDR1 KGHSH and CDR2 LQKENI. CDR3 region: CASSHSGPGELFF. The CDR3 DNA reads TGTGCCAGCTCCCATTCCGGACCCGGGGAGCTGTTTTTT.

This sequence joins TRBV6-2 or TRBV6-3 and TRBJ2-7, with 9 bases fitting TRBD2. The J segment lost 4 bases and the V segment lost 0 bases, leaving 10 bases of the junction unmatched. CDR3 length: 17 residues. Per the germline V gene, CDR1 is MNHEY and CDR2 is SVGEGT. CDR3 sequence reads: CASSYSMTSGGGYEQYV. CDR3 coding DNA: TGTGCCAGCAGTTACTCGATGACTAGCGGCGGGGGTTACGAGCAGTACGTC.

This chain connects TRBV24-1 to TRBJ1-2; D uncertain. The CDR3 has 11 residues. The ends were cut back, 7 bases at V and 4 bases at J, with 6 bases in the middle. The germline V gene encodes CDR1 KGHDR and CDR2 SFDVKD. The DNA of the CDR3 is TGTGCCACCAGCCGATCCTATGGCTACACCTTC. Its protein is CATSRSYGYTF.

This clone was counted only a few times. The rearrangement joins TRBV27 to TRBJ2-1; 7 positions match TRBD2. The CDR3 has 13 residues. From germline, CDR1 is MNHEY and CDR2 SMNVEV (reference sequence). Germline trimming cut 5 bases from V and 4 bases from J; bases unmatched to any gene: 2. The DNA for the CDR3 is TGTGCCAGCAGTGGGGACTATTACAATGAGCAGTTCTTC. This sequence encodes CASSGDYYNEQFF.

This chain links TRBV9 with TRBJ1-3; a weak D match, TRBD1 (5 bases). Between the trimmed V and J ends, which lost 3 bases and 3 bases, there was a span of 22 bases. From germline, CDR1 is SGDLS and CDR2 YYNGEE. This CDR3 contains 18 residues. The CDR3 spells CASSAVKGSTLGGNTIYF. CDR3 bases: TGTGCCAGCAGCGCGGTCAAGGGGAGCACCTTGGGTGGAAACACCATATATTTT.

The V gene is TRBV18, the J gene TRBJ2-7; 9 bases fit TRBD1. V was pared by 3 bases and J by 5 bases, with 2 bases of the junction left unmatched. The V gene's germline CDR1 is KGHSH and CDR2 LQKENI. This CDR3 has 13 residues. CDR3 nucleotide sequence: TGTGCCAGCTCACCCGGGACAGGGAACGAGCAGTACGTC. Translation gives CASSPGTGNEQYV.

The V call is TRBV5-1, the J call TRBJ1-1; D is unclear. Trimming shortened V by 0 bases and J by 6 bases, and 12 bases separated the two germline ends. This CDR3 is built from 14 residues. Germline CDR1 SGHRS, CDR2 YFSETQ. DNA for the CDR3: TGCGCCAGCAGCTTGGACAACCGCCGACCTGAAGCTTTCTTT. Translating gives CASSLDNRRPEAFF.

This clone was observed a few times. V usage is TRBV27 and J usage is TRBJ2-7; D could derive from TRBD1 or TRBD2 (6 bases each). CDR1 is MNHEY and CDR2 is SMNVEV in the germline V gene (reference sequence). The CDR3 is made up of 15 amino acids. Trimming stripped 4 bases from V and 6 bases from J, with 19 bases between. CDR3 sequence: CASSSLGGKRVEQYF. CDR3 bases: TGTGCCAGCAGTTCCCTGGGGGGCAAAAGGGTCGAGCAGTACTTC.

The chain is built from TRBV12-3 or TRBV12-4 and TRBJ1-6; D is uncertain. Trimming stripped 4 bases from V and 6 bases from J, with 7 bases between. The CDR3 is made up of 13 amino acids. The CDR3 DNA sequence: TGTGCCAGCAGTTCACGGATTAATTCACCCCTCCACTTT. This translates into CASSSRINSPLHF.

V gene TRBV5-1 combines with J gene TRBJ1-3; D not certain. The ends were cut back, 3 bases at V and 2 bases at J, with 6 bases in the middle. The CDR3 is 13 residues long. The germline CDR1 and CDR2 sequences are SGHRS and YFSETQ. The CDR3 nucleotides are TGCGCCAGCAGCTCCGCCCCTGGAAACACCATATATTTT. This sequence encodes CASSSAPGNTIYF.

This rearrangement joins TRBV6-5 to TRBJ2-3; no clear D gene. With 8 bases removed from V and 0 bases from J, the gap between germline ends came to 6 bases. CDR3 size: 12 residues. Germline loops: CDR1 MNHEY, CDR2 SVGAGI. The CDR3 DNA reads TGTGCCAGCCTTGACAGCACAGATACGCAGTATTTT. It translates to CASLDSTDTQYF.

The chain carries TRBV7-3 and TRBJ2-1; 8 bases agree with TRBD2. CDR3 size: 17 residues. After removal of 0 bases from V and 3 bases from J, the junction contained 7 bases not matched to a gene. Germline CDR1 is SGHTA and CDR2 is FQGTGA. The CDR3 DNA sequence: TGTGCCAGCAGCTTAACGGCCCTGGCGGGGGGCTACAATGAGCAGTTCTTC. Residues: CASSLTALAGGYNEQFF.

This clone was seen a few times. The V and J genes are TRBV30 and TRBJ1-5; D gene uncertain. This CDR3 region has 13 residues. The V gene's germline CDR1 is GTSNPN and CDR2 SVGIG (reference sequence). The V end was cut by 1 base, the J end by 1 base, with 5 bases between. The CDR3 sequence is CAWSELSNQPQHF. In DNA form, the CDR3 reads TGTGCCTGGAGTGAACTAAGCAATCAGCCCCAGCATTTT.

This chain connects TRBV7-3 to TRBJ2-3; possible D gene TRBD2, 6 bases. Trimming took 5 bases from V and 3 from J, leaving 15 bases between them. CDR1 and CDR2 from the germline V gene are SGHTA and FQGTGA. There are 15 residues in the CDR3. The CDR3 here is CASSPLMGGTDTQYF. Here the CDR3 DNA reads TGTGCCAGCAGCCCATTGATGGGGGGAACAGATACGCAGTATTTT.

V usage is TRBV6-4 and J usage is TRBJ2-1; tentative D call: TRBD1 (6 bases). Between the trimmed V and J ends, which lost 2 bases and 8 bases, there was a span of 16 bases. The CDR3 runs to 15 residues. Germline V gene data show CDR1 as MRHNA and CDR2 as SNTAGT. CDR3 nucleotide sequence: TGTGCCAGCAGTGACATACAGGGTGGTGTGGATGAGCAGTTCTTC. Its translation: CASSDIQGGVDEQFF.

This sequence joins TRBV11-3 and TRBJ2-7; D might be TRBD1 or TRBD2, each matching 5 bases. The CDR3 loop spans 16 amino acids. V was trimmed by 3 bases and J by 7 bases, leaving 22 bases between them. The germline V gene encodes CDR1 SGHNT and CDR2 YENEEA. The CDR3 DNA follows: TGTGCCAGCAGCTTGGGACGATACCTAGACCGTACTGAGCAGTACGTC. It specifies CASSLGRYLDRTEQYV.

The chain has TRBV12-5 and TRBJ1-2; 7 bases agree with TRBD1. CDR3 length equals 14 residues. CDR1 and CDR2 (germline): LGHNT, FRNRAP. With 2 bases clipped from V and 8 bases from J, the junction kept 8 bases outside the gene matches. CDR3 region: CASGLLPNRGGYTF. In DNA form, the CDR3 reads TGTGCTAGTGGTTTGCTACCCAACAGGGGCGGCTACACCTTC.